The present T cell receptor beta chain was sequenced within a study of OX40 agonist ivuxolimab in advanced cancers. Clones were read by immunoSEQ multiplex PCR, and TCRdb kept only the in-frame ones, dropping some. The table shows about 48,000 clones, with about 81% occurring only once. Germline-derived CDR1 and CDR2 are SGHNT and YENEEA. Trimming cost V 5 bases and J 7 bases; bases outside gene matches: 12. The CDR3 loop spans 15 amino acids. The chain joins TRBV11-3 to TRBJ1-2; TRBD1 matches 8 bases. Sequenced here: CD4+ or CD8+ T cells sorted from blood, sampled in a trial of the OX40 agonist ivuxolimab. The origin of this receptor is an adult with an advanced solid tumor such as melanoma, head and neck, liver or kidney cancer. CDR3 nucleotide sequence: TGTGCCAGCAGCCCAACCAGGCAGGGGGCGGGTGGCTACACCTTC. The encoded protein is CASSPTRQGAGGYTF.